Presented here are 7 T cell receptor beta chains from one specimen sequenced in a study of shared clonotypes between healthy human individuals. Clones were sequenced by immunoSEQ multiplex PCR, and TCRdb holds only the in-frame ones, with some missing. The table includes 2 million to 2.5 million clones, around 93% detected once. Sequences were obtained from naive CD4+ T cells from PBMCs. Subset specified: CD45RA+ positively selected. The receptor set was obtained from a man aged 18 to 30 in good health. Some clones in this sample may be carry-over from other donors' samples.

Regarding this clone: Additional DNA sequences in this sample encode the identical CDR3. V and J are TRBV19 and TRBJ2-7; 8 bases agree with TRBD2. This CDR3 region has 14 residues. Trimming removed 3 bases from V and 4 bases from J; junction bases left unmatched: 5. Germline CDR1 and CDR2: LNHDA and SQIVND (reference sequence). The chain's CDR3 is CASSISSGRYEQYF. The CDR3 DNA is TGTGCCAGTAGTATCTCTAGCGGGCGGTACGAGCAGTACTTC.

This clone appeared a single time. The V call is TRBV25-1, the J call TRBJ2-2; tentative D call: TRBD1 (6 bases). Germline values: CDR1 MGHDK, CDR2 SYGVNS. V lost 0 bases and J lost 7, with 15 bases in between. CDR3 length: 16 residues. The CDR3 here is CASSEYMTGRGGELFF. As DNA, the CDR3 is TGTGCCAGCAGTGAATATATGACAGGACGTGGCGGGGAGCTGTTTTTT. The whole variable domain, filled in from reference TRBV25-1 and TRBJ2-2, reads EADIYQTPRYLVIGTGKKITLECSQTMGHDKMYWYQQDPGMELHLIHYSYGVNSTEKGDLSSESTVSRIRTEHFPLTLESARPSHTSQYLCASSEYMTGRGGELFFGEGSRLTVL.

This clone appeared a few times. Other DNA sequences of this sample code for an identical CDR3. The chain carries TRBV9 and TRBJ2-7; D call uncertain. Deletions cut 0 bases from V and 0 bases from J, with 4 bases between. Germline-derived CDR1 and CDR2 are SGDLS and YYNGEE. There are 13 residues in the CDR3. The CDR3 coding sequence is TGTGCCAGCAGCGTAGGGGGCTCCTACGAGCAGTACTTC. Its translation: CASSVGGSYEQYF. Full variable domain (rest looked up from reference TRBV9 and TRBJ2-7): DSGVTQTPKHLITATGQRVTLRCSPRSGDLSVYWYQQSLDQGLQFLIQYYNGEERAKGNILERFSAQQFPDLHSELNLSSLELGDSALYFCASSVGGSYEQYFGPGTRLTVT.

The chain joins TRBV4-2 to TRBJ2-1, with 7 bases that match TRBD2. Germline V gene lookup returns CDR1 LGHNA and CDR2 YNFKEQ. Trimming cost V 7 bases and J 6 bases; bases outside gene matches: 18. CDR3 length: 17 amino acids. CDR3 coding DNA: TGTGCCAGCACCCTGAGGACACTAGCGAATCAAGGCAATGAGCAGTTCTTC. This encodes CASTLRTLANQGNEQFF.

Of note for this clone: Different DNA sequences within this sample yield the same CDR3. The rearrangement joins TRBV28 to TRBJ1-4, with 9 bases that match TRBD1. Germline V gene sequence: CDR1 MDHEN, CDR2 SYDVKM. V lost 5 bases to trimming and J lost 8 bases; unmatched junction nucleotides: 6. The CDR3 is made up of 14 amino acids. The CDR3 reads CASSQGQGGEKLFF. CDR3 DNA sequence: TGTGCCAGCAGTCAGGGACAGGGAGGGGAAAAACTGTTTTTT.

In its sample, this clone was seen once. This CDR3 is also generated by other DNA sequences in the sample. This rearrangement joins TRBV28 to TRBJ2-7, with D possibly TRBD1 on 5 matching bases. Germline V gene sequence: CDR1 MDHEN, CDR2 SYDVKM. The ends were cut back, 1 base at V and 6 bases at J, with 7 bases in the middle. CDR3 length: 12 amino acids. The CDR3 protein is CASSLLGVEQYF. CDR3 nucleotides: TGTGCCAGCAGTTTATTAGGGGTCGAGCAGTACTTC. The full variable domain, its missing parts supplied by reference TRBV28 and TRBJ2-7, is DVKVTQSSRYLVKRTGEKVFLECVQDMDHENMFWYRQDPGLGLRLIYFSYDVKMKEKGDIPEGYSVSREKKERFSLILESASTNQTSMYLCASSLLGVEQYFGPGTRLTVT.

The V and J genes are TRBV7-2 and TRBJ2-1, with D tentatively TRBD1 (5 bases). V lost 5 bases to trimming and J lost 5 bases, with 16 bases between them. The length of the CDR3 is 15 residues. Germline V gives CDR1 SGHTA, CDR2 FQGNSA. CDR3 protein: CASSQGQGVHNEQFF. CDR3 nucleotide sequence: TGTGCCAGCAGCCAAGGGCAGGGTGTTCACAATGAGCAGTTCTTC. The complete variable domain, with remaining parts taken from reference TRBV7-2 and TRBJ2-1, reads GAGVSQSPSNKVTEKGKDVELRCDPISGHTALYWYRQSLGQGLEFLIYFQGNSAPDKSGLPSDRFSAERTGGSVSTLTIQRTQQEDSAVYLCASSQGQGVHNEQFFGPGTRLTVL.